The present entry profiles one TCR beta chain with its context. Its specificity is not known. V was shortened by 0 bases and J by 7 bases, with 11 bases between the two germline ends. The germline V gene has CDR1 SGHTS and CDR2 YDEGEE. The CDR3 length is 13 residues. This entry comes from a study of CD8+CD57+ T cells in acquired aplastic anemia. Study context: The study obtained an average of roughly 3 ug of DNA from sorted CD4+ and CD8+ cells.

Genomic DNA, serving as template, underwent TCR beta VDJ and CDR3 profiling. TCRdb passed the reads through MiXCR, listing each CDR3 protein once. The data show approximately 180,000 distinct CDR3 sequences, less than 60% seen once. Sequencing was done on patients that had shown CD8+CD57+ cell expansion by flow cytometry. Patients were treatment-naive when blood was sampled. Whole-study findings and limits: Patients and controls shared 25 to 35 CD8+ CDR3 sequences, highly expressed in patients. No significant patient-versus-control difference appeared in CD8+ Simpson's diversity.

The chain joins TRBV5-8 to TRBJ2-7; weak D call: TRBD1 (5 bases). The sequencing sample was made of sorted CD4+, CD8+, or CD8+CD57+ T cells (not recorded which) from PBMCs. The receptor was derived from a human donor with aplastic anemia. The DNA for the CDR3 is TGTGCCAGCAGCTTGGCCAGGGCACTTGAGCAGTACTTC. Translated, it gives CASSLARALEQYF.